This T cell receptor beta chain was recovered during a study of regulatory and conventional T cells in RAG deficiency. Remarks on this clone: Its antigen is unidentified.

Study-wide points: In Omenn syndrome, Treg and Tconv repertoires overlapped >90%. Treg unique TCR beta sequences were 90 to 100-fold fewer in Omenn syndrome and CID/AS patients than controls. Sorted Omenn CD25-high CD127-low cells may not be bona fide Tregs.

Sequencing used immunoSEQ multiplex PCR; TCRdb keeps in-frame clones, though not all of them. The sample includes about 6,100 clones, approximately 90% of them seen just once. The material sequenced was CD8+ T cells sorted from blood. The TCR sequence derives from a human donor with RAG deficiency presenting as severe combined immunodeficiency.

CDR3 in amino acids: CASSYSGTNEKLFF. The CDR3 bases are TGTGCCAGCAGTTACTCAGGGACTAATGAAAAACTGTTTTTT. The chain employs TRBV6-5 and TRBJ1-4; D gene ambiguous. The V and J ends lost 0 bases and 2 bases respectively, with 4 bases between them. CDR1 MNHEY and CDR2 SVGAGI come from the germline V gene. There are 14 residues in the CDR3.